This is a list of T cell receptor beta chains from one sample in a study of blood T cell repertoires in COVID-19. Produced via immunoSEQ multiplex PCR; TCRdb's table is partial and in-frame only. The data show about 65,000 clones, more than 80% seen once. Sequencing was performed on peripheral blood. The receptors were gathered from an elderly man with acute or convalescent COVID-19. CDR3s include the opening cysteine and the closing phenylalanine or tryptophan. Each record gives: clone size, J gene, D gene, V gene, CDR3 DNA, CDR3 protein. D genes are given only for firm matches. Some rows mark clone size as missing; the rest say once, few, many or name a class of expanded clone.

few TRBJ1-3 NA TRBV18 TGTGCCAGCTCACCCAGGGCGCGACAGGCGATAGCGACCATATATTTT CASSPRARQAIATIYF
NA TRBJ1-5 NA TRBV18 TGTGCCAGCTCACCACCGGGCCAGCCCCAGCATTTT CASSPPGQPQHF
NA TRBJ1-1 TRBD1 TRBV5-5 TGTGCCAGCAGCTCTTATACCAGGGGGACAGACACTGAAGCTTTCTTT CASSSYTRGTDTEAFF
few TRBJ1-6 TRBD1 TRBV5-1 TGCGCCAGCAGCCTGGGACAGTCCGATTCACCCCTCCACTTT CASSLGQSDSPLHF
NA TRBJ2-1 TRBD2 TRBV7-3 TGTGCCAGCAGCTTATATGGATCGGCGGGAGGGGTCCATGAGCAGTTCTTC CASSLYGSAGGVHEQFF
once TRBJ1-2 NA TRBV27 TGTGCCAGCAGTCCCTGGGGGACAAATAACTATGGCTACACCTTC CASSPWGTNNYGYTF
NA TRBJ1-2 NA TRBV5-1 TGCGCCAGCAGCTTGGCAGGAAGCGGTGTTGGCTACACCTTC CASSLAGSGVGYTF
few TRBJ2-1 TRBD2 TRBV12-5 TGTGCTAGTGGTTTGCCTCAGACTAGCGGGGGGGCGGTTGAGCAGTTCTTC CASGLPQTSGGAVEQFF
NA TRBJ1-1 TRBD1 TRBV12-3/TRBV12-4 TGTGCCAGCAGTAGGGCGGGGACAGGTACCGCTTTCTTT CASSRAGTGTAFF
NA TRBJ1-2 TRBD1 TRBV10-3 TGTGCCACCAGGCCTGACAGGGTCCCGTATGGCTACACCTTC CATRPDRVPYGYTF
few TRBJ1-2 NA TRBV10-3 TGTGCCATCAGTGAGCCTAGAGCCCCTTTCGGCTACACCTTC CAISEPRAPFGYTF
NA TRBJ1-3 NA TRBV14 TGTGCCAGCAGCCATCGATCAGCGGGAAACACCATATATTTT CASSHRSAGNTIYF
NA TRBJ2-2 NA TRBV19 TGTGCCAGTACCTCACGGCGGGGCAACACCGGGGAGCTGTTTTTT CASTSRRGNTGELFF
NA TRBJ1-1 TRBD1 TRBV5-1 TGCGCCAGCACACCCGGGACAGACAACACTGAAGCTTTCTTT CASTPGTDNTEAFF
NA TRBJ2-2 NA TRBV14 TGTGCCAGCAGCCAAGGTTACGGGAACACCGGGGAGCTGTTTTTT CASSQGYGNTGELFF
NA TRBJ1-1 TRBD1 TRBV18 TGTGCCAGCTCCAACATCCCTTGGACAGGGCCGAACACTGAAGCTTTCTTT CASSNIPWTGPNTEAFF
NA TRBJ1-2 NA TRBV5-8 TGTGCCAGCAGCTTTCAAGTTGGCCCCCTTAACTATGGCTACACCTTC CASSFQVGPLNYGYTF
NA TRBJ2-5 NA TRBV5-6 TGTGCCAGCAGCCCGGATGTAGGGGCGGTGGGAGAGACCCAGTACTTC CASSPDVGAVGETQYF
NA TRBJ1-6 TRBD1 TRBV27 TGTGCCAGCAGTTTCCGGGACAGGAGCTCCTATAATTCACCCCTCCACTTT CASSFRDRSSYNSPLHF
medium-sized TRBJ1-2 TRBD1 TRBV5-4 TGTGCCAGCAGCACCCAGGACAGGTCCATTGATGGCTACACCTTC CASSTQDRSIDGYTF
NA TRBJ1-2 NA TRBV11-2 TGTGCCAGCAGCTTAGCTGGGCTTGACTATGGCTACACCTTC CASSLAGLDYGYTF
NA TRBJ2-1 TRBD1 TRBV5-1 TGCGCCAGCAGCGAGACTACAGGGGCCGTATACAATGAGCAGTTCTTC CASSETTGAVYNEQFF
NA TRBJ1-2 NA TRBV5-4 TGTGCCAGCAGCCTGGACAACCTCCCCTATGGCTACACCTTC CASSLDNLPYGYTF
NA TRBJ2-7 TRBD1 TRBV6-5 TGTGCCAGCAGTTACGGGGACAGGGGAAACGAGCAGTACTTC CASSYGDRGNEQYF
NA TRBJ1-1 TRBD1 TRBV10-1 TGCGCCAGCCGACAGGGGCTAAACACTGAAGCTTTCTTT CASRQGLNTEAFF
NA TRBJ2-3 TRBD2 TRBV5-5 TGTGCCAGCAGCATCCTCCTAGCGGGGGGAACAGATACGCAGTATTTT CASSILLAGGTDTQYF
NA TRBJ2-3 TRBD1 TRBV11-3 TGTGCCAGTGGGACAGGGGCGGGCACAGATACGCAGTATTTT CASGTGAGTDTQYF
many TRBJ2-7 NA TRBV3-1/TRBV3-2 TGTGCCAGCAGCCTGGACTATAACTACGAGCAGTACTTC CASSLDYNYEQYF
few TRBJ2-3 TRBD1 TRBV6-2/TRBV6-3 TGTGCCAGCAGTTACGAGGGGGCATCCACAGATACGCAGTATTTT CASSYEGASTDTQYF
once TRBJ2-5 TRBD1 TRBV24-1 TGTGCCACCAGTGATCCCTCCGGGACAGGGGGAGAGACCCAGTACTTC CATSDPSGTGGETQYF
once TRBJ1-2 NA TRBV6-1 TGTGCCAGCAGTGAACTCAGGAACTATGGCTACACCTTC CASSELRNYGYTF
many TRBJ2-1 TRBD2 TRBV2 TGTGCCAGCAGTCTTTCCCGGGGGGGCGTCGACAATGAGCAGTTCTTC CASSLSRGGVDNEQFF
NA TRBJ1-6 TRBD1 TRBV5-4 TGTGCCAGCAGCCAGGGGGGTAATTCACCCCTCCACTTT CASSQGGNSPLHF
NA TRBJ1-2 TRBD1 TRBV5-5 TGTGCCAGCAGCCATATTGGGACAGGGGCGCGGGGCTACACCTTC CASSHIGTGARGYTF
NA TRBJ2-7 NA TRBV2 TGTGTGATCAAGGCCAGGTTCTTGTCCGAGCAGTACTTC CVIKARFLSEQYF
NA TRBJ2-7 NA TRBV11-3 TGTGCCAGCAGCCACAGGAGGGTGCCACCCTACGAGCAGTACTTC CASSHRRVPPYEQYF